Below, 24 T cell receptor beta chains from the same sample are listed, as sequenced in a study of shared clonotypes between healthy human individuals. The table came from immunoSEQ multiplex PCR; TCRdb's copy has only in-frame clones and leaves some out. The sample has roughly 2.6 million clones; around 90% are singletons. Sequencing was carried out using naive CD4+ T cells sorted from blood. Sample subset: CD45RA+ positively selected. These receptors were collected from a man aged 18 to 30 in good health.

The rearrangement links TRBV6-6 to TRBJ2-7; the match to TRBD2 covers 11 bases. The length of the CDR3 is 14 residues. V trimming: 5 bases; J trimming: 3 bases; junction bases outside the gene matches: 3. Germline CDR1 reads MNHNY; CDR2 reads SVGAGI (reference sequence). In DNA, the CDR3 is TGTGCCAGCAGTCCAACTAGCGGGAGCTACGAGCAGTACTTC. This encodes CASSPTSGSYEQYF.

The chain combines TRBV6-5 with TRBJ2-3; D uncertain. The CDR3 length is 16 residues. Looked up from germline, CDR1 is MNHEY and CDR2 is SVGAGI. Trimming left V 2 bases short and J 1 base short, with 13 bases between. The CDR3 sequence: CASSYPDPIGTDTQYF. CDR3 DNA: TGTGCCAGCAGTTACCCGGACCCCATCGGCACAGATACGCAGTATTTT.

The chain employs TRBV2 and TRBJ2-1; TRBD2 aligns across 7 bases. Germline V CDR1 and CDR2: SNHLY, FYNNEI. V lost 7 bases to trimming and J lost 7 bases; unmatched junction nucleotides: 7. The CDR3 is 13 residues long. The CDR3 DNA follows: TGTGCCAGCAAATGGCGGGAGATGAATGAGCAGTTCTTC. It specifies CASKWREMNEQFF. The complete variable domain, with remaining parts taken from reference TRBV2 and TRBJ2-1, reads EPEVTQTPSHQVTQMGQEVILRCVPISNHLYFYWYRQILGQKVEFLVSFYNNEISEKSEIFDDQFSVERPDGSNFTLKIRSTKLEDSAMYFCASKWREMNEQFFGPGTRLTVL.

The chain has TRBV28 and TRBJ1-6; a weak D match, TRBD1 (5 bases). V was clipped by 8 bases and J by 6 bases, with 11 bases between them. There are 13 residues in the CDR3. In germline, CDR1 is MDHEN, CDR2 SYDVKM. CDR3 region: CASGGLTNSPLHF. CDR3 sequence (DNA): TGTGCCAGCGGGGGTCTCACTAATTCACCCCTCCACTTT.

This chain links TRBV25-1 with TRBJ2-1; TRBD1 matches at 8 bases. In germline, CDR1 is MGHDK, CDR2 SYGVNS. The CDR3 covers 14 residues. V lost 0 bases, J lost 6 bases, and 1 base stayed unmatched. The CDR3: CASSEYGTGNEQFF. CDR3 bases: TGTGCCAGCAGTGAATACGGGACAGGCAATGAGCAGTTCTTC.

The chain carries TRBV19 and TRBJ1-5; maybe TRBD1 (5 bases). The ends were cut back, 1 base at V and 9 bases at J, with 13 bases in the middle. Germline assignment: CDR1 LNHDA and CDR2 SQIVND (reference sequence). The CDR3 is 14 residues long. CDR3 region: CASSIVGAEGPQHF. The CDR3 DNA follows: TGTGCCAGTAGTATAGTAGGGGCAGAGGGGCCCCAGCATTTT.

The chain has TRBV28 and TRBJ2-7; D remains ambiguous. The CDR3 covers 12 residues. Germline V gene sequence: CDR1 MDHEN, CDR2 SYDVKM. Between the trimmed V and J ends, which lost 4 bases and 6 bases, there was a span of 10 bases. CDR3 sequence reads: CASSSPTGEQYF. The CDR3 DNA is TGTGCCAGCAGTTCCCCCACGGGCGAGCAGTACTTC.

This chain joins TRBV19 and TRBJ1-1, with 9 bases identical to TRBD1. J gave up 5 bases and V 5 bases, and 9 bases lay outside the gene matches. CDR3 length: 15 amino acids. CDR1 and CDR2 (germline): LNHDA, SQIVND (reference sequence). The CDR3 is CASSPWGQGGTEAFF. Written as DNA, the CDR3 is TGTGCCAGTAGTCCCTGGGGACAGGGCGGAACTGAAGCTTTCTTT.

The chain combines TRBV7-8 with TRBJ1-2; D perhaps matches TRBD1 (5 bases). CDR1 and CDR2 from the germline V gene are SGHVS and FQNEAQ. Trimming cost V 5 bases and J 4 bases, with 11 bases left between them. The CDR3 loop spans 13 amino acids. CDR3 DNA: TGTGCCAGCAGCCCACAGGAACGCTATGGCTACACCTTC. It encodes CASSPQERYGYTF. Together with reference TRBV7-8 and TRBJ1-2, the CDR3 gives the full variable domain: GAGVSQSPRYKVAKRGQDVALRCDPISGHVSLFWYQQALGQGPEFLTYFQNEAQLDKSGLPSDRFFAERPEGSVSTLKIQRTQQEDSAVYLCASSPQERYGYTFGSGTRLTVV.

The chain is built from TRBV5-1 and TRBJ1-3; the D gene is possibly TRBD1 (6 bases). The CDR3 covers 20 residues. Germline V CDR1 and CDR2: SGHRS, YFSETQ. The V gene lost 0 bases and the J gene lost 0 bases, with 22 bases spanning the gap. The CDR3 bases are TGCGCCAGCAGCTTGGAGCGGGACACCGGAAATAAGCGCTCTGGAAACACCATATATTTT. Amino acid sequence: CASSLERDTGNKRSGNTIYF. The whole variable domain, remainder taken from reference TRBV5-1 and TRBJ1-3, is KAGVTQTPRYLIKTRGQQVTLSCSPISGHRSVSWYQQTPGQGLQFLFEYFSETQRNKGNFPGRFSGRQFSNSRSEMNVSTLELGDSALYLCASSLERDTGNKRSGNTIYFGEGSWLTVV.

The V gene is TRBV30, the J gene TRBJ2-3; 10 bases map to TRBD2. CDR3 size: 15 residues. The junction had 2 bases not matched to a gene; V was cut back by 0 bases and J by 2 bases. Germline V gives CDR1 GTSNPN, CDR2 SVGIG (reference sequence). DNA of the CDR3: TGTGCCTGGAGTGTTCTAGCGGGGGCCACAGATACGCAGTATTTT. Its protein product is CAWSVLAGATDTQYF.

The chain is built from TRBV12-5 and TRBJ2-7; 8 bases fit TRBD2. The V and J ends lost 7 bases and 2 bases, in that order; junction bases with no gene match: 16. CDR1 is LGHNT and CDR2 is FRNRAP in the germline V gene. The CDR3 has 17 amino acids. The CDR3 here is CASAPLGSGSIPYEQYF. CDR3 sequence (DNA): TGTGCTAGTGCCCCTTTGGGGAGCGGGAGCATCCCCTACGAGCAGTACTTC.

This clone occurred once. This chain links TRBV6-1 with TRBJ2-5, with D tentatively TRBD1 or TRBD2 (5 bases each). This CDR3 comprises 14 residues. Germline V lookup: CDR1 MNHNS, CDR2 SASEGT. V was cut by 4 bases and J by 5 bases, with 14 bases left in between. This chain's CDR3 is CASSAGTQKETQYF. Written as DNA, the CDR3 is TGTGCCAGCAGTGCCGGGACCCAAAAGGAGACCCAGTACTTC.

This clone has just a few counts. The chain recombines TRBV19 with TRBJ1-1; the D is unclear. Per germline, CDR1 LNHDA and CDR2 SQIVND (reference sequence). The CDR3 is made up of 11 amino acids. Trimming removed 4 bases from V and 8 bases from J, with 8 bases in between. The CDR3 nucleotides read TGTGCCAGTAGTACCATTCTGGAAGCTTTCTTT. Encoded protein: CASSTILEAFF.

In nucleotides, the CDR3 is TGTGCCAGCAGTTACGCGGATCTGGGGGAGACCCAGTACTTC. Protein sequence: CASSYADLGETQYF. This rearrangement joins TRBV6-5 to TRBJ2-5; D unresolved. The V gene lost 2 bases and the J gene lost 5 bases, with 12 bases spanning the gap. CDR3 length: 14 amino acids. Germline V gene sequence: CDR1 MNHEY, CDR2 SVGAGI.

The CDR3 nucleotides are TGTGCCAGCAGCTTCGGGTACCCCTTTTCCTACGAGCAGTACTTC. This encodes CASSFGYPFSYEQYF. The chain couples TRBV5-6 to TRBJ2-7; D is uncertain. V lost 2 bases, J lost 1 base, and 13 bases lay in between. The CDR3 totals 15 residues. Per germline, CDR1 SGHDT and CDR2 YYEEEE.

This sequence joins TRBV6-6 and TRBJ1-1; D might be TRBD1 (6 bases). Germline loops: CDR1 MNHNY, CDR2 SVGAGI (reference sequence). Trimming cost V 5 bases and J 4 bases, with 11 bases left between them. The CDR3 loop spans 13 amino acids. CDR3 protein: CASSTLGGTEAFF. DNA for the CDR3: TGTGCCAGCAGTACCCTAGGGGGCACTGAAGCTTTCTTT.

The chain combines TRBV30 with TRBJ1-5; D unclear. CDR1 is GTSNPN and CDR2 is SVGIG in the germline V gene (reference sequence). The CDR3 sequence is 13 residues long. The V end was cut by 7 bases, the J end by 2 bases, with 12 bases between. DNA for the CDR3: TGTGCCTCCGCGGGAGGAGGCAATCAGCCCCAGCATTTT. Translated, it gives CASAGGGNQPQHF.

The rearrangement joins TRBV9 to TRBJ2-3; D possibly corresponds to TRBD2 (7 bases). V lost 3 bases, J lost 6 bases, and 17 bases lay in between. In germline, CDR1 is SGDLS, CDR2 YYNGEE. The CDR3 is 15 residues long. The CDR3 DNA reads TGTGCCAGCAGCGAGAGGGGGGGCCGGGTTGATACGCAGTATTTT. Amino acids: CASSERGGRVDTQYF.

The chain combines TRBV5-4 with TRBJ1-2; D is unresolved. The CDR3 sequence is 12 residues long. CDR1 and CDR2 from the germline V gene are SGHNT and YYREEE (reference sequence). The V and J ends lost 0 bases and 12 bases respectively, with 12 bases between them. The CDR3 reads CASSLDLLEHTF. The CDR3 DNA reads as TGTGCCAGCAGCTTGGACCTACTAGAACACACCTTC.

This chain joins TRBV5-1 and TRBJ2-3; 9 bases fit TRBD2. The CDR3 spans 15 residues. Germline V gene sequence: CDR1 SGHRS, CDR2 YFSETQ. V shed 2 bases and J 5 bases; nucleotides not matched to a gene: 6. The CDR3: CASSFLAGRGDTQYF. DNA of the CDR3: TGCGCCAGCAGCTTTCTAGCGGGAAGGGGAGATACGCAGTATTTT.

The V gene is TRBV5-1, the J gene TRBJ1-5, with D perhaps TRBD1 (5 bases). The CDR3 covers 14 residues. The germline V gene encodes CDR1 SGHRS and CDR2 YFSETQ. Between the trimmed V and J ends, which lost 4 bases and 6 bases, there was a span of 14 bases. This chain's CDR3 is CASSVDGAGQPQHF. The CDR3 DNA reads TGCGCCAGCAGCGTGGACGGGGCTGGTCAGCCCCAGCATTTT.

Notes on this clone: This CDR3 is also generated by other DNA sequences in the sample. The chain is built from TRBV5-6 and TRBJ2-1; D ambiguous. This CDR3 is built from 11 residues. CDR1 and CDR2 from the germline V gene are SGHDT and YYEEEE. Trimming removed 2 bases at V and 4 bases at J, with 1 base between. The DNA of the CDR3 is TGTGCCAGCAGCTTTTACAATGAGCAGTTCTTC. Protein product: CASSFYNEQFF. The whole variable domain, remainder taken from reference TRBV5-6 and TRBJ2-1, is DAGVTQSPTHLIKTRGQQVTLRCSPKSGHDTVSWYQQALGQGPQFIFQYYEEEERQRGNFPDRFSGHQFPNYSSELNVNALLLGDSALYLCASSFYNEQFFGPGTRLTVL.

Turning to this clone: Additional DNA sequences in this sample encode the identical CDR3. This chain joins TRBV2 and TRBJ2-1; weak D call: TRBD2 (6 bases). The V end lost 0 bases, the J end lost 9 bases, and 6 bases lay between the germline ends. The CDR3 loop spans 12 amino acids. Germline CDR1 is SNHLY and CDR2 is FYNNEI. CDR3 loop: CASSEAGGEQFF. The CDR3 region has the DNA TGTGCCAGCAGTGAAGCGGGGGGTGAGCAGTTCTTC.